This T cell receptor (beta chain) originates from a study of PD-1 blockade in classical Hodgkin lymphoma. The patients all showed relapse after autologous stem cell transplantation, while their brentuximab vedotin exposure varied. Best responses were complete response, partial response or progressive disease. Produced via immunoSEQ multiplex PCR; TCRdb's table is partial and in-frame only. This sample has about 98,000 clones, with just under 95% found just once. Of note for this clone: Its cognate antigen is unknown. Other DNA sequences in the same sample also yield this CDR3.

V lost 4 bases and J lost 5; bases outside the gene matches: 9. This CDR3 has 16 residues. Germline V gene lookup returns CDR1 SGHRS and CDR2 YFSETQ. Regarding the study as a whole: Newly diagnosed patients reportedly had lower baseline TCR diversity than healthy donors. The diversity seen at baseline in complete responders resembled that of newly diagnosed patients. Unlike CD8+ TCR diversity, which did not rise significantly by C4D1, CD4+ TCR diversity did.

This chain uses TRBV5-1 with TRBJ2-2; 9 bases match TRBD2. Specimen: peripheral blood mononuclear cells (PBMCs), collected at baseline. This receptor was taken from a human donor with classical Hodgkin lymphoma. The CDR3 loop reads CASSQASGMNTGELFF. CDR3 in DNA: TGCGCCAGCAGCCAAGCTAGCGGGATGAATACCGGGGAGCTGTTTTTT.